This TCR beta chain emerged from a study of OX40 agonist ivuxolimab in advanced cancers. Clones were read by immunoSEQ multiplex PCR, and TCRdb kept only the in-frame ones, dropping some. In the table there are 40,000 or so clones, 82% of which are singletons. J was trimmed by 1 base and V by 8 bases; bases with no gene match: 8. Germline lookup yields CDR1 LNHDA and CDR2 SQIVND (reference sequence). The CDR3 runs 14 residues. The sequence came from an adult with an advanced solid tumor such as melanoma, head and neck, liver or kidney cancer. The gene calls are TRBV19 and TRBJ2-7, with TRBD2 matching 7 bases. The specimen was CD4+ or CD8+ T cells sorted from blood, collected in a trial of the OX40 agonist ivuxolimab. The CDR3 spells CASASGAASYEQYF. Written as DNA, the CDR3 is TGTGCCAGTGCGAGCGGGGCAGCTTCCTACGAGCAGTACTTC.